This passage covers 30 T cell receptor beta chains from one sample sequenced in a study of T cell responses to AZD1222 COVID-19 vaccine. Sequenced by immunoSEQ multiplex PCR; TCRdb stores in-frame clones only, minus some. The sample yields about 150,000 clones, approximately 88% seen once. Specimen: peripheral blood, collected 28 days after the second AZD1222 dose. Receptors were obtained from an adult who received the AZD1222 COVID-19 vaccine.

This chain links TRBV5-1 with TRBJ2-2; no definite D call. V was trimmed by 1 base and J by 6 bases, leaving 4 bases between them. The CDR3 is 12 residues long. The germline gives CDR1 SGHRS, CDR2 YFSETQ. The CDR3 is CASSLLAGELFF. The CDR3, as DNA: TGCGCCAGCAGCTTGTTGGCCGGGGAGCTGTTTTTT. The variable domain in full, completed from reference TRBV5-1 and TRBJ2-2, reads KAGVTQTPRYLIKTRGQQVTLSCSPISGHRSVSWYQQTPGQGLQFLFEYFSETQRNKGNFPGRFSGRQFSNSRSEMNVSTLELGDSALYLCASSLLAGELFFGEGSRLTVL.

Of note for this clone: This specimen includes other DNA sequences encoding the same CDR3. This CDR3 is CASSYRGQGSYEQYF. Here the CDR3 DNA reads TGTGCCAGCAGTTACCGCGGACAGGGCTCCTACGAGCAGTACTTC. V gene TRBV6-5 combines with J gene TRBJ2-7; 8 nucleotides match TRBD1. The V gene's germline CDR1 is MNHEY and CDR2 SVGAGI. The CDR3 totals 15 residues. V gave up 2 bases and J gave up 0 bases; unmatched junction bases: 3.

This chain connects TRBV10-1 to TRBJ2-3; D remains ambiguous. Trimming removed 3 bases from V and 10 bases from J, with 20 bases in between. The length of the CDR3 is 15 residues. Per the germline V gene, CDR1 is WNHNN and CDR2 is SYGVQD (reference sequence). CDR3 in DNA: TGCGCCAGCAGTGATTGGCCCGGGTCCTCGGATCCGCAGTATTTT. Translation gives CASSDWPGSSDPQYF.

J is TRBJ1-5 and V is TRBV19, with D perhaps TRBD1 (5 bases). Germline V CDR1 and CDR2: LNHDA, SQIVND (reference sequence). This CDR3 spans 16 amino acids. Trimming cost V 7 bases and J 2 bases, with 18 bases left between them. CDR3 loop: CASNPLGGEGNQPQHF. CDR3 nucleotide sequence: TGTGCCAGTAATCCCTTGGGGGGGGAGGGCAATCAGCCCCAGCATTTT.

This rearrangement joins TRBV11-2 to TRBJ2-7; D possibly corresponds to TRBD1 (6 bases). The germline V gene has CDR1 SGHAT and CDR2 FQNNGV. This CDR3 comprises 16 residues. Trimming removed 4 bases from V and 2 bases from J, with 18 bases in between. The CDR3 loop is CASSSTTGRGAYEQYF. CDR3 sequence (DNA): TGTGCCAGCAGCTCTACCACAGGGAGAGGGGCCTACGAGCAGTACTTC.

This chain links TRBV5-3 with TRBJ2-7; a weak D match, TRBD1 (6 bases). TRBV5-3 qualifies as an ORF whose function is uncertain. This CDR3 comprises 14 residues. Trimming stripped 6 bases from V and 13 bases from J, with 26 bases between. Written as DNA, the CDR3 is TGTGCCAGAAAAGTCAAGAAAGACAGGCCTCAGGATTACTTC. The encoded protein is CARKVKKDRPQDYF.

The gene calls are TRBV19 and TRBJ2-7; TRBD1 agrees at 9 bases. The length of the CDR3 is 15 residues. The V gene's germline CDR1 is LNHDA and CDR2 SQIVND (reference sequence). Trimming cost V 4 bases and J 0 bases; bases outside gene matches: 4. CDR3 loop: CASSTDRGGSYEQYF. CDR3 sequence (DNA): TGTGCCAGTAGTACGGACAGGGGTGGCTCCTACGAGCAGTACTTC.

This chain joins TRBV4-2 and TRBJ2-5, with TRBD2 as a possible D gene (7 bases). The germline V and J ends were trimmed by 4 bases and 2 bases, with 17 bases remaining between them. The germline V gene encodes CDR1 LGHNA and CDR2 YNFKEQ. The CDR3 spans 16 residues. CDR3 bases: TGTGCCAGCAGCCGCCGGGGGGCCGGGGGACAAGAGACCCAGTACTTC. Translating gives CASSRRGAGGQETQYF.

The chain carries TRBV6-5 and TRBJ1-1, with no clear D. The CDR3 contains 12 residues. V gave up 7 bases and J gave up 6 bases, with 12 bases separating them. In germline, CDR1 is MNHEY, CDR2 SVGAGI. The CDR3 region has the DNA TGTGCCAGCATGTCCCTCTGGGCTGAAGCTTTCTTT. Translated: CASMSLWAEAFF.

V is TRBV6-5 and J is TRBJ1-6; D might be TRBD1 (6 bases). The V end lost 2 bases, the J end lost 7 bases, and 9 bases lay between the germline ends. The germline CDR1 and CDR2 sequences are MNHEY and SVGAGI. The CDR3 contains 14 residues. The CDR3 DNA reads TGTGCCAGCAGTTACGCCGGACAGAATTCACCCCTCCACTTT. Protein product: CASSYAGQNSPLHF.

The gene calls are TRBV5-6 and TRBJ2-3, with D tentatively TRBD2 (5 bases). CDR1 and CDR2 from the germline V gene are SGHDT and YYEEEE. Between the trimmed V and J ends, which lost 7 bases and 7 bases, there was a span of 16 bases. This CDR3 has 13 residues. The CDR3 region is CASVGGFENTQYF. The DNA of the CDR3 is TGTGCCAGCGTTGGAGGTTTCGAAAATACGCAGTATTTT.

This chain joins TRBV6-5 and TRBJ1-1; D is perhaps TRBD1 (5 bases). This CDR3 comprises 12 residues. Looked up from germline, CDR1 is MNHEY and CDR2 is SVGAGI. V lost 7 bases to trimming and J lost 3 bases, with 9 bases between them. CDR3 bases: TGTGCCAGCACAGAGGGGTACACTGAAGCTTTCTTT. Translated, it gives CASTEGYTEAFF.

This chain links TRBV4-2 with TRBJ1-6, with D possibly being TRBD1 (5 bases). The germline V gene encodes CDR1 LGHNA and CDR2 YNFKEQ. Deletions cut 3 bases from V and 12 bases from J, with 12 bases between. The length of the CDR3 is 13 residues. CDR3 sequence reads: CASSQGKGRPLHF. In nucleotides, the CDR3 is TGTGCCAGCAGCCAGGGCAAGGGGAGACCCCTCCACTTT.

The chain recombines TRBV5-8 with TRBJ1-2, with D hard to call. CDR1 and CDR2 from the germline V gene are SGHTS and YDEGEE. Trimming took 0 bases from V and 2 from J, leaving 11 bases between them. This CDR3 comprises 15 residues. The CDR3 spells CASSLASVLNYGYTF. The CDR3 nucleotides are TGTGCCAGCAGCTTGGCGTCAGTGCTCAACTATGGCTACACCTTC.

The V and J genes are TRBV9 and TRBJ2-7; D perhaps matches TRBD1 (6 bases). There are 16 residues in the CDR3. CDR1 is SGDLS and CDR2 is YYNGEE in the germline V gene. Deletions cut 0 bases from V and 0 bases from J, with 13 bases between. The CDR3 DNA follows: TGTGCCAGCAGCGTAGGTGTGGGGGCCCTCTCCTACGAGCAGTACTTC. Translated: CASSVGVGALSYEQYF.

The chain carries TRBV19 and TRBJ1-1, with D hard to call. Germline CDR1 reads LNHDA; CDR2 reads SQIVND (reference sequence). V was clipped by 3 bases and J by 1 base, with 6 bases between them. The CDR3 consists of 13 residues. CDR3 sequence (DNA): TGTGCCAGTAGTATCCGAGGGAACACTGAAGCTTTCTTT. Its protein product is CASSIRGNTEAFF.

The chain links TRBV6-5 to TRBJ1-1, with a possible D match to TRBD1 (6 bases). Germline V gives CDR1 MNHEY, CDR2 SVGAGI. This CDR3 is built from 13 residues. The V gene lost 6 bases and the J gene lost 4 bases, with 12 bases spanning the gap. The CDR3 DNA follows: TGTGCCAGCAGGGGCAGGGGTCGCACTGAAGCTTTCTTT. This encodes CASRGRGRTEAFF.

This chain joins TRBV11-2 and TRBJ1-4; no clear D. CDR1 and CDR2 (germline): SGHAT, FQNNGV. This CDR3 spans 15 amino acids. With 2 bases removed from V and 6 bases from J, the gap between germline ends came to 13 bases. The CDR3 nucleotides are TGTGCCAGCAGCTTATTGCCGGGAATGGATGAAAAACTGTTTTTT. This encodes CASSLLPGMDEKLFF.

The J gene is TRBJ1-1, the V gene TRBV4-1; D may be TRBD1 (6 bases). Germline V gene lookup returns CDR1 MGHRA and CDR2 YSYEKL. The CDR3 has 16 amino acids. V dropped 1 base and J dropped 1 base, with 13 bases sitting between them. The CDR3 reads CASSQVYEDRNTEAFF. The CDR3 DNA follows: TGCGCCAGCAGCCAAGTCTACGAGGACAGGAACACTGAAGCTTTCTTT.

The genes are TRBV7-8 and TRBJ1-4; a weak D match, TRBD1 (6 bases). CDR3 length: 15 amino acids. V lost 5 bases, J lost 2 bases, and 12 bases lay in between. The germline V gene has CDR1 SGHVS and CDR2 FQNEAQ. In nucleotides, the CDR3 is TGTGCCAGCAGCCCCCCGGGGGGCACTAATGAAAAACTGTTTTTT. The encoded protein is CASSPPGGTNEKLFF.

The chain joins TRBV13 to TRBJ1-5; D is unclear. Germline assignment: CDR1 PRHDT and CDR2 FYEKMQ (reference sequence). V lost 0 bases and J lost 6, with 6 bases in between. The CDR3 has 13 amino acids. The CDR3 DNA reads as TGTGCCAGCAGCTTAGGTGGGTCTCAGCCCCAGCATTTT. Translated, it gives CASSLGGSQPQHF.

V usage is TRBV3-1 (or the pseudogene TRBV3-2) and J usage is TRBJ1-2, with TRBD1 identical over 8 bases. The CDR3 extends over 14 amino acids. CDR1 and CDR2 (germline): LGHDT, YNNKEL (reference sequence). V was pared by 0 bases and J by 7 bases, with 4 bases of the junction left unmatched. The DNA of the CDR3 is TGTGCCAGCAGCCAAGACCAGGGGGCGGGTGGCTACACCTTC. Translated: CASSQDQGAGGYTF.

This rearrangement joins TRBV11-2 to TRBJ2-7; 7 nucleotides agree with TRBD1. There are 16 residues in the CDR3. In germline, CDR1 is SGHAT, CDR2 FQNNGV. Losses at the gene ends were 4 bases for V and 5 bases for J; bases not matched to a gene: 14. The chain's CDR3 is CASSSTPETGIHEQYF. The CDR3 region has the DNA TGTGCCAGCAGCTCCACTCCCGAGACAGGGATCCACGAGCAGTACTTC.

The chain combines TRBV4-1 with TRBJ1-5; D unresolved. Germline V gene sequence: CDR1 MGHRA, CDR2 YSYEKL. The CDR3 contains 16 residues. Trimming shortened V by 1 base and J by 2 bases, and 12 bases separated the two germline ends. The CDR3 loop reads CASSQVFTGGNQPQHF. CDR3 coding DNA: TGCGCCAGCAGCCAAGTGTTCACCGGTGGCAATCAGCCCCAGCATTTT.

This chain joins TRBV5-1 and TRBJ1-5; D not resolved. Germline values: CDR1 SGHRS, CDR2 YFSETQ. CDR3 length: 18 residues. Trimming cost V 6 bases and J 4 bases, with 26 bases left between them. The CDR3 is CASTLFPSLPGINQPQHF. In DNA, the CDR3 is TGCGCCAGCACCCTCTTCCCCAGCTTGCCGGGGATTAATCAGCCCCAGCATTTT.

This rearrangement joins TRBV4-1 to TRBJ1-5; no clear D. The CDR3 contains 15 residues. V gave up 0 bases and J gave up 9 bases, with 15 bases separating them. CDR1 is MGHRA and CDR2 is YSYEKL in the germline V gene. The CDR3 DNA is TGCGCCAGCAGCCAAGAAGGTCGGGGAGGTGGGCCCCAGCATTTT. Its protein is CASSQEGRGGGPQHF.

This chain links TRBV7-8 with TRBJ2-5; no reliable D call. The ends were cut back, 5 bases at V and 7 bases at J, with 8 bases in the middle. CDR3 length: 11 amino acids. Germline lookup yields CDR1 SGHVS and CDR2 FQNEAQ. Here the CDR3 reads CASSPPGTQYF. The CDR3 DNA sequence: TGTGCCAGCAGCCCCCCTGGGACCCAGTACTTC.

This chain uses TRBV5-1 with TRBJ1-2; 7 bases align to TRBD1. V trimming: 3 bases; J trimming: 3 bases; junction bases outside the gene matches: 8. Per the germline V gene, CDR1 is SGHRS and CDR2 is YFSETQ. The CDR3 length is 15 residues. The DNA for the CDR3 is TGCGCCAGCAGCTCGGGACAGCCAGCAGACTATGGCTACACCTTC. Translated: CASSSGQPADYGYTF.

J is TRBJ2-7 and V is TRBV9; possibly TRBD2 for D (6 bases). The germline V gene has CDR1 SGDLS and CDR2 YYNGEE. Between the trimmed V and J ends, which lost 0 bases and 2 bases, there was a span of 12 bases. The CDR3 has 15 residues. CDR3 region: CASSVEAEGPYEQYF. The CDR3 bases are TGTGCCAGCAGCGTAGAGGCGGAGGGGCCCTACGAGCAGTACTTC.

This clone was detected only a few times. The chain is built from TRBV27 and TRBJ1-6; 7 nucleotides align to TRBD1. CDR3 length: 16 amino acids. In germline, CDR1 is MNHEY, CDR2 SMNVEV (reference sequence). Germline trimming cut 6 bases from V and 6 bases from J; bases unmatched to any gene: 11. The DNA of the CDR3 is TGTGCCAGCAGCCGAGACAGGGAGTCGGGTAATTCACCCCTCCACTTT. Translation: CASSRDRESGNSPLHF.